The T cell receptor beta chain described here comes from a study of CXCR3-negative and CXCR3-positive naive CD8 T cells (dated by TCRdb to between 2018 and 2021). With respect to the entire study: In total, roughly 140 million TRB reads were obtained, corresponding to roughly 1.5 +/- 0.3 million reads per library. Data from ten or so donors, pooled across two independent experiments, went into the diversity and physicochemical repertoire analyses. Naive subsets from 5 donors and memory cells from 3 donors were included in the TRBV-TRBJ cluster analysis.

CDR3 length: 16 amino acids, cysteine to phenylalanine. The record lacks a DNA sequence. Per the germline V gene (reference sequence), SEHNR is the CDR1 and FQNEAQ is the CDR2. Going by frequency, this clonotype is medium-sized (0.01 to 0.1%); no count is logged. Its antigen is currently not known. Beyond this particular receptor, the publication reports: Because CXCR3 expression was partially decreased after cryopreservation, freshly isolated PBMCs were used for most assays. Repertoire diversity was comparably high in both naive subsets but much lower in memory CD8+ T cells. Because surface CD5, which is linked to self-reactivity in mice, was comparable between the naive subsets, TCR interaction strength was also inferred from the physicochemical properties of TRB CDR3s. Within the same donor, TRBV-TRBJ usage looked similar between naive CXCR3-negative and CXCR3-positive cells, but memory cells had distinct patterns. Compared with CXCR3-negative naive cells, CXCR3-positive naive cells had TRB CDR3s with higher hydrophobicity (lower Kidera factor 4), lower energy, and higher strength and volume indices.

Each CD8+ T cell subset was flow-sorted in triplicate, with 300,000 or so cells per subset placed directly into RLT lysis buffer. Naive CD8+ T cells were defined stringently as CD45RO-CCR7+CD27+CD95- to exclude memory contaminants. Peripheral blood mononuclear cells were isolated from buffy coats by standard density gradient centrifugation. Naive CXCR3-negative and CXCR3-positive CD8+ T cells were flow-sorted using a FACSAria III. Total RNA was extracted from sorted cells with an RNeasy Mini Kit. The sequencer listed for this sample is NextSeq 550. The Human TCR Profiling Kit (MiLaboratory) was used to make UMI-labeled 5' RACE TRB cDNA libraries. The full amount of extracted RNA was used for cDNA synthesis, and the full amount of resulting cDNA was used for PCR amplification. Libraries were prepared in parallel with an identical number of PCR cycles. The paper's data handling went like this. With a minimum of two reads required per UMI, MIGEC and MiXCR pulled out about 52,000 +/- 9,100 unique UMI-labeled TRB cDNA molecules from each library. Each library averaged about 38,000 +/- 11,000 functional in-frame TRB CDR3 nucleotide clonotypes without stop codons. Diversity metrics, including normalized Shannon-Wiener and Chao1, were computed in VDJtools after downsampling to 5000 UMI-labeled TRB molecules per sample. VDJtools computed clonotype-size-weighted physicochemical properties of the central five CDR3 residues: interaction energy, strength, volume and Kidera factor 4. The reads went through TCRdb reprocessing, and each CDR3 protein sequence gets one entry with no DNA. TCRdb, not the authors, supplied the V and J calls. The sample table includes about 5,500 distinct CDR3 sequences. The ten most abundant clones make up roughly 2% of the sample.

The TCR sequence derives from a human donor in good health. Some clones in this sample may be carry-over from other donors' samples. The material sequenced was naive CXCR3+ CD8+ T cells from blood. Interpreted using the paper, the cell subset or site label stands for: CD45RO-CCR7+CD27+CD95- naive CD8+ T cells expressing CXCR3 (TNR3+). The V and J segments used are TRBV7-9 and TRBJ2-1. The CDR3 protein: CASSLGTSGSYNEQFF.